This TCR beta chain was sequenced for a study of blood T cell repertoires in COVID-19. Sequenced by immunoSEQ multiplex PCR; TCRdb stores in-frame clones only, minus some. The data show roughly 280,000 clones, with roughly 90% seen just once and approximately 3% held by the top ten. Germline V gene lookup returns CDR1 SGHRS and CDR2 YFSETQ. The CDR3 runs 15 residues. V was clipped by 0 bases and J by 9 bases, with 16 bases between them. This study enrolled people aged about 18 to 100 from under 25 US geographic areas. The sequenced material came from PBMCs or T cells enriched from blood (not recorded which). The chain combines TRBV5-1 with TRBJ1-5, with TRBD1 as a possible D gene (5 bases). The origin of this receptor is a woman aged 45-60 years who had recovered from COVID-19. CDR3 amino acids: CASSLVPGNVGPQHF. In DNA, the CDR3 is TGCGCCAGCAGCTTGGTTCCAGGGAATGTGGGGCCCCAGCATTTT.